A selection of T cell receptor beta chains follows, all from one sample in a study of T cell responses to AZD1222 COVID-19 vaccine. The table came from immunoSEQ multiplex PCR; TCRdb's copy has only in-frame clones and leaves some out. The sample consists of around 140,000 clones, more than 90% of them appearing once. Sequenced material: peripheral blood, taken on day 0 of AZD1222 vaccination. The source is an adult in good health. The CDR3 runs from the conserved cysteine through the conserved F or W. D genes are given only for firm matches. Clone size, where shown, is once, few, many, or a class for clones that have expanded.

clone_size: .
v_call: TRBV28
d_call: .
j_call: TRBJ1-1
cdr3_nt: TGTGCCAGCAGTTTTTTGACAGAGACGAACACTGAAGCTTTCTTT
cdr3_aa: CASSFLTETNTEAFF

clone_size: .
v_call: TRBV5-1
d_call: TRBD2
j_call: TRBJ2-1
cdr3_nt: TGCGCCAGCAGCTCCGGACTAGCAGTCTACAATGAGCAGTTCTTC
cdr3_aa: CASSSGLAVYNEQFF

clone_size: .
v_call: TRBV25-1
d_call: TRBD2
j_call: TRBJ2-7
cdr3_nt: TGTGCCAGCAGGAGAGCGGGAGGCGACTACGAGCAGTACTTC
cdr3_aa: CASRRAGGDYEQYF

clone_size: few
v_call: TRBV29-1
d_call: TRBD1
j_call: TRBJ1-1
cdr3_nt: TGCAGCGTGGGACAGGGGGCAGGGGACACTGAAGCTTTCTTT
cdr3_aa: CSVGQGAGDTEAFF

clone_size: .
v_call: TRBV27
d_call: .
j_call: TRBJ2-1
cdr3_nt: TGTGCCAGCAGTTTATCCCGGGCGAGCTCCTACAATGAGCAGTTCTTC
cdr3_aa: CASSLSRASSYNEQFF

clone_size: .
v_call: TRBV4-1
d_call: .
j_call: TRBJ2-7
cdr3_nt: TGCGCCAGCAGCCAAGGTCGGGGTCAACCCTACGAGCAGTACTTC
cdr3_aa: CASSQGRGQPYEQYF

clone_size: .
v_call: TRBV30
d_call: TRBD1
j_call: TRBJ2-3
cdr3_nt: TGTGCCTGGAACGGCGGGACAGGGTACTCCCTCGGGACAGATACGCAGTATTTT
cdr3_aa: CAWNGGTGYSLGTDTQYF

clone_size: .
v_call: TRBV25-1
d_call: TRBD1
j_call: TRBJ2-7
cdr3_nt: TGTGCCAGCAGTGAGGGACAGGTAGCGAGCTCCTACGAGCAGTACTTC
cdr3_aa: CASSEGQVASSYEQYF

clone_size: once
v_call: TRBV12-3/TRBV12-4
d_call: .
j_call: TRBJ1-5
cdr3_nt: TGTGCCAGCAGTGGACATTCCAATCAGCCCCAGCATTTT
cdr3_aa: CASSGHSNQPQHF

clone_size: .
v_call: TRBV19
d_call: TRBD1
j_call: TRBJ2-7
cdr3_nt: TGTGCCAGTAGTATTCAGGGGACAGGGGGCGACGAGCAGTACTTC
cdr3_aa: CASSIQGTGGDEQYF

clone_size: .
v_call: TRBV6-1
d_call: .
j_call: TRBJ1-2
cdr3_nt: TGTGCCAGCAGTGAAGTGACATCGGGTGGCTACACCTTC
cdr3_aa: CASSEVTSGGYTF

clone_size: .
v_call: TRBV18
d_call: TRBD1
j_call: TRBJ1-2
cdr3_nt: TGTGCCAGCTCTGCTTGGACAGGTTCGAATGGCTACACCTTC
cdr3_aa: CASSAWTGSNGYTF

clone_size: .
v_call: TRBV5-1
d_call: .
j_call: TRBJ2-7
cdr3_nt: TGCGCCAGCAGCGGAGCAGGCAAGCAGTACTTC
cdr3_aa: CASSGAGKQYF

clone_size: once
v_call: TRBV7-3
d_call: TRBD2
j_call: TRBJ2-3
cdr3_nt: TGTGCCAGCAGCCCGGGGACTAGCGGGAGAACAGATACGCAGTATTTT
cdr3_aa: CASSPGTSGRTDTQYF

clone_size: .
v_call: TRBV29-1
d_call: .
j_call: TRBJ1-5
cdr3_nt: TGCAGCGTTCGAACTAGCAATCAGCCCCAGCATTTT
cdr3_aa: CSVRTSNQPQHF

clone_size: .
v_call: TRBV5-1
d_call: .
j_call: TRBJ1-3
cdr3_nt: TGCGCCAGCAGCTCCTACAGGAGGGACTCTGGAAACACCATATATTTT
cdr3_aa: CASSSYRRDSGNTIYF

clone_size: once
v_call: TRBV19
d_call: TRBD1
j_call: TRBJ2-7
cdr3_nt: TGTGCCAGTAGTGTCCGGGACAGGCACTACGAGCAGTACTTC
cdr3_aa: CASSVRDRHYEQYF

clone_size: .
v_call: TRBV5-1
d_call: .
j_call: TRBJ2-7
cdr3_nt: TGCGCCAGCAGCTTGTCAGAAGCGGGCCCCTACGAGCAGTACTTC
cdr3_aa: CASSLSEAGPYEQYF

clone_size: .
v_call: TRBV10-3
d_call: .
j_call: TRBJ1-5
cdr3_nt: TGTGCCATCAGTCCAGGGGATCTGAGCAATCAGCCCCAGCATTTT
cdr3_aa: CAISPGDLSNQPQHF